The sequence of this T cell receptor beta chain was determined in a study of CD4+ T cells in melanoma. Study findings and constraints: A reported correlation linked neoantigen-specific CD4+ T cells to CD8+, macrophage and B cell function.

Repertoires were generated with immunoSEQ multiplex PCR, while TCRdb's copy carries only in-frame clones and drops some. The sample contains some 150,000 clones, around 90% of which appear only once. Comment on this clone: Its specificity is unknown.

Trimming cost V 2 bases and J 7 bases, with 16 bases left between them. CDR1 SGHRS and CDR2 YFSETQ come from the germline V gene. The CDR3 has 15 residues. The chain links TRBV5-1 to TRBJ2-1; TRBD2 might be the D (5 bases). The clonotype was recovered from a human donor with melanoma. The CDR3 nucleotides are TGCGCCAGCAGCTTCGGTGGCCTAGCAGGAAATGAGCAGTTCTTC. Protein sequence: CASSFGGLAGNEQFF.